These 19 T cell receptor beta chains were all obtained from the same sample, sequenced in a study of shared clonotypes between healthy human individuals. Repertoires were generated with immunoSEQ multiplex PCR, while TCRdb's copy carries only in-frame clones and drops some. The sample contains under 2,500,000 clones, approximately 96% of which appear only once. Sequencing was carried out using naive CD4+ T cells sorted from blood. Regarding subset: CD45RA+ positively selected. These TCRs come from a man younger than 35 in good health.

The gene calls are TRBV5-1 and TRBJ1-2, with no clear D. CDR1 is SGHRS, CDR2 YFSETQ, per germline. The V end was cut by 1 base, the J end by 3 bases, with 10 bases between. The CDR3 is 14 amino acids. The chain's CDR3 is CASSLPLGDYGYTF. Written as DNA, the CDR3 is TGCGCCAGCAGCTTGCCCCTGGGAGACTATGGCTACACCTTC. The full variable domain, rest sourced from reference TRBV5-1 and TRBJ1-2, is KAGVTQTPRYLIKTRGQQVTLSCSPISGHRSVSWYQQTPGQGLQFLFEYFSETQRNKGNFPGRFSGRQFSNSRSEMNVSTLELGDSALYLCASSLPLGDYGYTFGSGTRLTVV.

As for this clone: Other DNA sequences in the same sample also yield this CDR3. The V call is TRBV7-2, the J call TRBJ1-5, with D maybe TRBD1 (6 bases). CDR3 length: 15 amino acids. V lost 4 bases to trimming and J lost 3 bases, with 13 bases between them. Germline V CDR1 and CDR2: SGHTA, FQGNSA. The CDR3 DNA follows: TGTGCCAGCAGCTCTCTGGGGGCCTCCAATCAGCCCCAGCATTTT. It is translated as CASSSLGASNQPQHF.

DNA for the CDR3: TGTGCCATCAGTGCGGGACTAGCGGTCCAAGAGACCCAGTACTTC. This codes for CAISAGLAVQETQYF. V usage is TRBV10-3 and J usage is TRBJ2-5; 11 nucleotides match TRBD2. This CDR3 contains 15 residues. Germline values: CDR1 ENHRY, CDR2 SYGVKD. The junction had 2 bases not matched to a gene; V was cut back by 4 bases and J by 1 base.

On this clone: This sample includes further DNA sequences coding for the same CDR3. The rearrangement uses TRBV9 and TRBJ1-5, with unresolved D. This CDR3 is built from 14 residues. Germline CDR1 reads SGDLS; CDR2 reads YYNGEE. Trimming left V 0 bases short and J 3 bases short, with 7 bases between. The CDR3: CASSVGQDNQPQHF. In nucleotides, the CDR3 is TGTGCCAGCAGCGTAGGGCAGGACAATCAGCCCCAGCATTTT. Complete variable domain (other parts from reference TRBV9 and TRBJ1-5): DSGVTQTPKHLITATGQRVTLRCSPRSGDLSVYWYQQSLDQGLQFLIQYYNGEERAKGNILERFSAQQFPDLHSELNLSSLELGDSALYFCASSVGQDNQPQHFGDGTRLSIL.

This CDR3 reads CASRIIPDRYNEQFF. For the CDR3, the DNA is TGTGCCAGCAGAATAATCCCGGACAGGTACAATGAGCAGTTCTTC. The rearrangement uses TRBV6-5 and TRBJ2-1; 7 bases match TRBD1. The germline gives CDR1 MNHEY, CDR2 SVGAGI. This CDR3 has 15 amino acids. The trim removed 6 bases at V and 4 bases at J, leaving 9 bases unmatched.

The rearrangement uses TRBV7-9 and TRBJ1-2, with TRBD1 matching over 9 bases. Germline trimming cut 4 bases from V and 2 bases from J; bases unmatched to any gene: 2. Germline CDR1 is SEHNR and CDR2 is FQNEAQ (reference sequence). CDR3 size: 14 residues. The chain's CDR3 is CASSSGTGNYGYTF. The CDR3, as DNA: TGTGCCAGCAGCTCCGGGACAGGGAACTATGGCTACACCTTC.

In this sample, this clone turned up once. The genes are TRBV6-6 and TRBJ1-2; D unclear. Germline CDR1 and CDR2: MNHNY and SVGAGI (reference sequence). The CDR3 has 13 amino acids. V was pared by 6 bases and J by 3 bases, with 11 bases between. The DNA for the CDR3 is TGTGCCAGCAGCGGACGGGAGTACTATGGCTACACCTTC. Its protein product is CASSGREYYGYTF.

The gene calls are TRBV10-2 and TRBJ1-4; D perhaps matches TRBD1 (6 bases). Germline values: CDR1 WSHSY, CDR2 SAAADI. With 0 bases removed from V and 4 bases from J, the gap between germline ends came to 15 bases. The CDR3 runs to 17 residues. CDR3: CASSESNRRGGNEKLFF. CDR3 nucleotides: TGCGCCAGCAGTGAGTCAAACAGGCGAGGGGGTAATGAAAAACTGTTTTTT.

The V gene is TRBV18, the J gene TRBJ1-2; TRBD1 aligns across 9 bases. V lost 3 bases to trimming and J lost 6 bases; unmatched junction nucleotides: 11. Germline V lookup: CDR1 KGHSH, CDR2 LQKENI. The CDR3 is 16 residues long. The CDR3, as DNA: TGTGCCAGCTCACCGATGACCGGGACAGGGATGGATGGCTACACCTTC. It is translated as CASSPMTGTGMDGYTF. The full variable domain, rest sourced from reference TRBV18 and TRBJ1-2, is NAGVMQNPRHLVRRRGQEARLRCSPMKGHSHVYWYRQLPEEGLKFMVYLQKENIIDESGMPKERFSAEFPKEGPSILRIQQVVRGDSAAYFCASSPMTGTGMDGYTFGSGTRLTVV.

The chain links TRBV9 to TRBJ1-1, with D possibly being TRBD1 (6 bases). The V end was cut by 4 bases, the J end by 5 bases, with 9 bases between. The CDR3 extends over 12 amino acids. Germline V CDR1 and CDR2: SGDLS, YYNGEE. The DNA of the CDR3 is TGTGCCAGCAGCCGAACAGGGACTGAAGCTTTCTTT. Its translation: CASSRTGTEAFF.

The V call is TRBV18, the J call TRBJ1-1; D remains unclear. The CDR3 sequence is 17 residues long. Trimming removed 2 bases from V and 4 bases from J, with 20 bases in between. In germline, CDR1 is KGHSH, CDR2 LQKENI. This CDR3 reads CASSPGDGRLQFTEAFF. The CDR3 DNA follows: TGTGCCAGCTCACCAGGTGATGGACGACTTCAATTCACTGAAGCTTTCTTT.

V gene TRBV30 combines with J gene TRBJ2-3; TRBD2 aligns across 7 bases. The CDR3 has 15 amino acids. V shed 4 bases and J 3 bases; nucleotides not matched to a gene: 10. CDR1 GTSNPN and CDR2 SVGIG come from the germline V gene (reference sequence). The CDR3 region is CAWTVIAGVTDTQYF. As DNA, the CDR3 is TGTGCCTGGACTGTAATTGCGGGAGTAACAGATACGCAGTATTTT.

Written as DNA, the CDR3 is TGTGCCAGCAGCTTGATAAGGAATGAAAAACTGTTTTTT. It encodes CASSLIRNEKLFF. The chain carries TRBV11-2 and TRBJ1-4; D is unclear. CDR3 length: 13 amino acids. Trimming pared 3 bases from V and 5 bases from J, leaving 7 bases between. Germline V gene data show CDR1 as SGHAT and CDR2 as FQNNGV. Looking up the rest from reference TRBV11-2 and TRBJ1-4 gives the full variable domain: EAGVAQSPRYKIIEKRQSVAFWCNPISGHATLYWYQQILGQGPKLLIQFQNNGVVDDSQLPKDRFSAERLKGVDSTLKIQPAKLEDSAVYLCASSLIRNEKLFFGSGTQLSVL.

The genes are TRBV29-1 and TRBJ2-1, with a tentative D call TRBD1 (5 bases). The CDR3 consists of 14 residues. The V gene lost 7 bases and the J gene lost 7 bases, with 20 bases spanning the gap. Germline V gene data show CDR1 as SQVTM and CDR2 as ANQGSEA. The CDR3 protein is CSGQSVGVLNEQFF. The CDR3 DNA sequence: TGCAGCGGACAGAGCGTTGGGGTTTTGAATGAGCAGTTCTTC.

V is TRBV18 and J is TRBJ1-1, with 10 bases that match TRBD1. V lost 4 bases to trimming and J lost 5 bases; unmatched junction nucleotides: 7. CDR1 KGHSH and CDR2 LQKENI come from the germline V gene. This CDR3 has 15 residues. The chain's CDR3 is CASSLSKDRGTEAFF. CDR3 coding DNA: TGTGCCAGCTCACTCTCAAAGGACAGGGGGACTGAAGCTTTCTTT.

V gene TRBV27 combines with J gene TRBJ2-3; 8 bases agree with TRBD1. The CDR3 spans 15 residues. Germline CDR1 and CDR2: MNHEY and SMNVEV (reference sequence). V gave up 5 bases and J gave up 4 bases; unmatched junction bases: 8. CDR3 sequence: CASSLGQGYADTQYF. The CDR3 DNA follows: TGTGCCAGCAGTCTAGGACAGGGCTATGCAGATACGCAGTATTTT.

The chain couples TRBV4-3 to TRBJ2-1, with D possibly TRBD1 on 5 matching bases. The V gene's germline CDR1 is LGHNA and CDR2 YSLEER. Trimming pared 0 bases from V and 6 bases from J, leaving 15 bases between. The CDR3 loop spans 16 amino acids. CDR3 in amino acids: CASSQDPGILSNEQFF. The CDR3 coding sequence is TGCGCCAGCAGCCAAGATCCAGGGATCTTGTCCAATGAGCAGTTCTTC.

The rearrangement uses TRBV4-1 and TRBJ2-1; no reliable D call. V was clipped by 1 base and J by 4 bases, with 14 bases between them. The germline gives CDR1 MGHRA, CDR2 YSYEKL. The CDR3 is 16 amino acids. The CDR3 DNA reads TGCGCCAGCAGCCAAGGAGGTTTGAGACTGTACAATGAGCAGTTCTTC. Translating it yields CASSQGGLRLYNEQFF.

This rearrangement joins TRBV29-1 to TRBJ2-4; 7 bases align to TRBD1. After removal of 3 bases from V and 7 bases from J, the junction contained 9 bases not matched to a gene. The CDR3 spans 14 residues. Germline V gene sequence: CDR1 SQVTM, CDR2 ANQGSEA. The DNA for the CDR3 is TGCAGCGTTGAGGGGCTAGGACAGGCTAACATTCAGTACTTC. Residues: CSVEGLGQANIQYF. Supplemented by reference TRBV29-1 and TRBJ2-4, the full variable domain reads SAVISQKPSRDICQRGTSLTIQCQVDSQVTMMFWYRQQPGQSLTLIATANQGSEATYESGFVIDKFPISRPNLTFSTLTVSNMSPEDSSIYLCSVEGLGQANIQYFGAGTRLSVL.